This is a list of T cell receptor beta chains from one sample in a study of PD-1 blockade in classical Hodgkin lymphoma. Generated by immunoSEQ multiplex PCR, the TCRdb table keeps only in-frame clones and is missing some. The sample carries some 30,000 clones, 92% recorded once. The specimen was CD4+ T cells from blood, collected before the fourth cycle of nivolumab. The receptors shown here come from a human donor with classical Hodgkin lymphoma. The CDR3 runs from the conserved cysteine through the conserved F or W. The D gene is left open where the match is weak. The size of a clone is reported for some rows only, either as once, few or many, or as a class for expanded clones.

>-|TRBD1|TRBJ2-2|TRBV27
TGTGCCAGCAGCCTCCAGACAGGGGGCTTCGCGAACACCGGGGAGCTGTTTTTT
CASSLQTGGFANTGELFF
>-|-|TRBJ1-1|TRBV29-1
TGCAGCGTTTTACCCAACGGGGGGTGGAACACTGAAGCTTTCTTT
CSVLPNGGWNTEAFF
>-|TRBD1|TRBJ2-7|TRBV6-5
TGTGCCAGCAGTTACTTCGACAGGGTCTACGAGCAGTACTTC
CASSYFDRVYEQYF
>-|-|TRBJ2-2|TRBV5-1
TGCGCCAGCAGCTTGGCCTTTTCTCGGACGACTAAGAACACCGGGGAGCTGTTTTTT
CASSLAFSRTTKNTGELFF
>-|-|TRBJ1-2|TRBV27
TGTGCCAGCAGACCTGGGGGGGGCGCTAACTATGGCTACACCTTC
CASRPGGGANYGYTF
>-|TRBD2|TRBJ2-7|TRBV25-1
TGTGCCAGCAGTGAAACTAGCGGGCCGTCCTACGAGCAGTACTTC
CASSETSGPSYEQYF
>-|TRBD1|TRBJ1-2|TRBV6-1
TGTGCCAGCAGTGAAGACCGGACAGGGGACTATGGCTACACCTTC
CASSEDRTGDYGYTF
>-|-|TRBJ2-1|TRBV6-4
TGTGCCAGCAGTGACTCGGGGGCTGGGATCTACAATGAGCAGTTCTTC
CASSDSGAGIYNEQFF
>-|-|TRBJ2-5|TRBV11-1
TGTGCCAGCAGCTTAGCGGGGCTTCAGGGGGGTCAAGAGACCCAGTACTTC
CASSLAGLQGGQETQYF
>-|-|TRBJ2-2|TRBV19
TGTGCCAGTAGCGGGAGTGGTTGGGGGGAGCTGTTTTTT
CASSGSGWGELFF
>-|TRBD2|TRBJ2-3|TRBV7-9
TGTGCCAGCAGCCCCGGGAGGCTAGCGGGCATCACAGATACGCAGTATTTT
CASSPGRLAGITDTQYF
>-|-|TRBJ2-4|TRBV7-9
TGTGCCAGCAGCCCCCCGGGACGGACGGTAGCCAAAAACATTCAGTACTTC
CASSPPGRTVAKNIQYF
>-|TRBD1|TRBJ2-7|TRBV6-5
TGTGCCAGCAAGGGACAGTTCGATTCCTACGAGCAGTACTTC
CASKGQFDSYEQYF
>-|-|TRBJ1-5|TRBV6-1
TGTGCCAGCAGTGCCACGCCGGCGAGCAATCAGCCCCAGCATTTT
CASSATPASNQPQHF
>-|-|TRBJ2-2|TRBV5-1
TGCGCCAGCAGCTTGGTTTCAGGGATGAACACCGGGGAGCTGTTTTTT
CASSLVSGMNTGELFF
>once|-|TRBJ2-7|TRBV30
TGTGCCTGGTCCAAGCCAGCGCGGTTCACTACTACCTACGAGCAGTACTTC
CAWSKPARFTTTYEQYF
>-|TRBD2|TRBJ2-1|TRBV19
TGTGCCAGTAGTACCCGGGGACTAGCGCGAGGGGGGCAGTTCTTC
CASSTRGLARGGQFF
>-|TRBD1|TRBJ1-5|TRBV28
TGTGCCAGCAGTTTCCCCCCCAGGGGGGTGATTCAGCCCCAGCATTTT
CASSFPPRGVIQPQHF
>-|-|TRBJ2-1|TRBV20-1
TGCAGTGCTAGAGTCGACTATGAGCAGTTCTTC
CSARVDYEQFF
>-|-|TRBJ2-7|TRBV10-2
TGCGCCAGCAGTGATCCCCCAGGGGACTACGAGCAGTACTTC
CASSDPPGDYEQYF
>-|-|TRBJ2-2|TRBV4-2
TGTGCCAGCAGCCAGCAGACCGCCAACACCGGGGAGCTGTTTTTT
CASSQQTANTGELFF
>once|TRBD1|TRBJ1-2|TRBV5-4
TGTGCCAGCAGCTTTGGACAGGGAGTGAACTATGGCTACACCTTC
CASSFGQGVNYGYTF
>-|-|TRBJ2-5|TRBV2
TGTGCCAGCAGTGGACGTCAGGGTGAGACCCAGTACTTC
CASSGRQGETQYF
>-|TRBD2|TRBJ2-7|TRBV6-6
TGTGCCAGCAGTCGACCTAGCGGGACCGAACCCCTCGAGCAGTACTTC
CASSRPSGTEPLEQYF
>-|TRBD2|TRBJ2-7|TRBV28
TGTGCCAGCAGTTTTATTACTAGCGGCACCTACGAGCAGTACTTC
CASSFITSGTYEQYF
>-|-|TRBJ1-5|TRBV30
TGTGCCTGGAGTGCGGCAGGGGAGCAGCCCCAGCATTTT
CAWSAAGEQPQHF
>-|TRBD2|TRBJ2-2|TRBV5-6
TGTGCCAGCAGCAGCTGGAGGCTAGCGGGAGGCACCGGGGAGCTGTTTTTT
CASSSWRLAGGTGELFF
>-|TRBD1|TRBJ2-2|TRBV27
TGTGCCAGCAGTGGACAGGGCACCTCGAACACCGGGGAGCTGTTTTTT
CASSGQGTSNTGELFF
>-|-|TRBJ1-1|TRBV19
TGTGCCAGTACAGGGTTGCGAGCTGAAGCTTTCTTT
CASTGLRAEAFF
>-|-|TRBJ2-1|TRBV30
TGTGCCTGGAGTGTAGGGGGAAAGGGTGAGCAGTTCTTC
CAWSVGGKGEQFF
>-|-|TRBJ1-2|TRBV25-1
TGTGCCAGCAGTGAGAGGGCCTATGGCTACACCTTC
CASSERAYGYTF
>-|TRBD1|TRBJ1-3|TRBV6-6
TGTGCCAGCAGTCCTAGAACAGGGGCCGGAAACACCATATATTTT
CASSPRTGAGNTIYF
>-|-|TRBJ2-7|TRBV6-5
TGTGCCAGCAGTTACTTCGGGGGCCCGGGGGAGCAGTACTTC
CASSYFGGPGEQYF
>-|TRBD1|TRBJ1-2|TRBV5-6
TGTGCCAGCAGCTTGTGGGGGGGACAGGGTGAGGCTGGCTACACCTTC
CASSLWGGQGEAGYTF
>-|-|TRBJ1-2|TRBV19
TGTGCCAGTAGTCTATTGACAGGTGGCTACACCTTC
CASSLLTGGYTF
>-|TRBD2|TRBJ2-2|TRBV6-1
TGTGCCAGCAGTGACCTAGCGGGAGGGTACACCGGGGAGCTGTTTTTT
CASSDLAGGYTGELFF
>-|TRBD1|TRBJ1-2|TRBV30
TGTGCCTGGAGTCTAGACAGGGGATCCTATGGCTACACCTTC
CAWSLDRGSYGYTF
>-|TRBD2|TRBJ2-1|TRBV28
TGTGCCAGCAGTTTATCTTCGGGACTACCTTACAATGAGCAGTTCTTC
CASSLSSGLPYNEQFF
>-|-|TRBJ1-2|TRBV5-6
TGTGCCAGCAGCATGCAAGGGGTGAACTATGGCTACACCTTC
CASSMQGVNYGYTF
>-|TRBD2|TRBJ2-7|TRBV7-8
TGTGCCAGCAGCTTAGTTGCTAGCGGGCCCTCCTACGAGCAGTACTTC
CASSLVASGPSYEQYF
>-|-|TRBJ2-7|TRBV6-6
TGTGCCAGCAGTTACTCGAGGGGCGAGCAGTACTTC
CASSYSRGEQYF
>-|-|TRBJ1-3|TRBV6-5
TGTGCCAGCAGTTACTGGGAGGGAAACACCATATATTTT
CASSYWEGNTIYF
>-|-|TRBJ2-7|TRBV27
TGTGCCAGCAGTTTACTACAGGGTCTGGGCTCCTACGAGCAGTACTTC
CASSLLQGLGSYEQYF
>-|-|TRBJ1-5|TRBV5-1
TGCGCCAGCAGCTTGGGGGCGGGGGGCGATAATCAGCCCCAGCATTTT
CASSLGAGGDNQPQHF
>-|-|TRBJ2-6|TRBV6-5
TGTGCCAGCAGAGAGAGGGGTTCTGGGGCCAACGTCCTGACTTTC
CASRERGSGANVLTF
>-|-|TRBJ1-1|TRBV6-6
TGTGCCAGCAGCCAAAGCGGGTTGAACACTGAAGCTTTCTTT
CASSQSGLNTEAFF
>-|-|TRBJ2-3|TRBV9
TGTGCCAGCAGCCCCCGATTGGGAGCAGATACGCAGTATTTT
CASSPRLGADTQYF
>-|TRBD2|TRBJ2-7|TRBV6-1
TGTGCCAGCCGTAGGGGGACTAGCGGTCCCTACGAGCAGTACTTC
CASRRGTSGPYEQYF
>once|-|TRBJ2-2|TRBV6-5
TGTGCCAGCAGTTACTCTACCGGGGAGCTGTTTTTT
CASSYSTGELFF
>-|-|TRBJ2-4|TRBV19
TGTGCCAGTAGTGGGTCGAAAAACATTCAGTACTTC
CASSGSKNIQYF
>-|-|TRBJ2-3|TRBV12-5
TGTGCTAGTGGTTTGTCAACAGATACGCAGTATTTT
CASGLSTDTQYF
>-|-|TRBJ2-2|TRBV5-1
TGCGCCAGCAGCCCCACTAGGTCCGGGGAGCTGTTTTTT
CASSPTRSGELFF
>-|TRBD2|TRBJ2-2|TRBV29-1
TGCAGCGTTTCCGCTGGGGGAGGGATTAGCGCGAACACCGGGGAGCTGTTTTTT
CSVSAGGGISANTGELFF
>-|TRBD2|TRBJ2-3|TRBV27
TGTGCCAGCAGTTGGGCTAGCGGGAGATTGACAGATACGCAGTATTTT
CASSWASGRLTDTQYF
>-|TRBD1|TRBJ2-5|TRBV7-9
TGTGCCAGCAGCCAAAACTCGGGACAGGGGGCAGAGACCCAGTACTTC
CASSQNSGQGAETQYF
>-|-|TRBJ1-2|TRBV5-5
TGTGCCAGCAGCTTGGCCCTGGGGAACTATGGCTACACCTTC
CASSLALGNYGYTF
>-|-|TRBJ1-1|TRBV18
TGTGCCAGCTCACCGCAAGCTGAAACTGAAGCTTTCTTT
CASSPQAETEAFF